These 9 T cell receptor beta chains came from one sample sequenced in a study of Ad26.COV2.S vaccination and SARS-CoV-2 variants. Described treatment: approximately 18 received Ad26.COV2.S at low or high dose, single or two shots; 5 received placebo; per-sample allocation not given. Sampling happened 63 days after the first vaccine or placebo injection. Method: immunoSEQ multiplex PCR; TCRdb's copy keeps in-frame clones and lacks some. The table has roughly 320,000 clones, 85% seen once; the top ten hold 2% to 2.5%. Sequencing was performed on peripheral blood, taken in a trial of Ad26.COV2.S vaccine versus placebo. The source is a person between 18 and 65 years old who received the Ad26.COV2.S COVID-19 vaccine or a placebo.

The V and J genes are TRBV7-2 and TRBJ2-2, with D tentatively TRBD1 or TRBD2 (5 bases each). Per germline, CDR1 SGHTA and CDR2 FQGNSA. This CDR3 is 17 amino acids long. Trimming removed 8 bases from V and 0 bases from J, with 19 bases in between. CDR3 in amino acids: CASQGTSARTNTGELFF. For the CDR3, the DNA is TGTGCCAGCCAAGGGACGTCAGCCAGGACGAACACCGGGGAGCTGTTTTTT.

Worth noting for this clone: The sample has other DNA sequences that encode this CDR3 too. The V and J genes are TRBV3-1 (or the pseudogene TRBV3-2) and TRBJ2-5; no reliable D call. With 2 bases removed from V and 5 bases from J, the gap between germline ends came to 6 bases. This CDR3 has 12 residues. In germline, CDR1 is LGHDT, CDR2 YNNKEL (reference sequence). This chain's CDR3 is CASSQLRETQYF. As DNA, the CDR3 is TGTGCCAGCAGCCAACTTAGGGAGACCCAGTACTTC.

The V gene is TRBV6-5, the J gene TRBJ1-6; D is perhaps TRBD1 (5 bases). The CDR3 sequence is 15 residues long. CDR1 is MNHEY and CDR2 is SVGAGI in the germline V gene. V shed 2 bases and J shed 6 bases, with 11 bases lying between them. The CDR3 DNA reads as TGTGCCAGCAGTTACCAATCGGGGGGTAATTCACCCCTCCACTTT. Its translation is CASSYQSGGNSPLHF.

This chain joins TRBV29-1 and TRBJ2-3; D is possibly TRBD1 or TRBD2 (5 bases each). The length of the CDR3 is 13 residues. V gave up 5 bases and J gave up 2 bases, with 11 bases separating them. Germline V gene data show CDR1 as SQVTM and CDR2 as ANQGSEA. The CDR3: CSVPRDLTDTQYF. Written as DNA, the CDR3 is TGCAGCGTTCCCAGGGACCTCACAGATACGCAGTATTTT.

The gene calls are TRBV12-3 or TRBV12-4 and TRBJ1-2; no firm D call. Trimming pared 3 bases from V and 2 bases from J, leaving 7 bases between. This CDR3 comprises 13 residues. The CDR3 DNA sequence: TGTGCCAGCAGTTTGTACGAAAACTATGGCTACACCTTC. It translates to CASSLYENYGYTF.

V usage is TRBV28 and J usage is TRBJ2-4, with 9 positions matching TRBD1. Germline trimming cut 5 bases from V and 7 bases from J; bases unmatched to any gene: 18. Per the germline V gene, CDR1 is MDHEN and CDR2 is SYDVKM. The CDR3 totals 18 residues. In DNA form, the CDR3 reads TGTGCCAGCAGTACCGCCGGGACAGGGAATCGTGTTCGGAACATTCAGTACTTC. Residues: CASSTAGTGNRVRNIQYF.

CDR3 sequence reads: CASSLGRGASYGYTF. In nucleotides, the CDR3 is TGTGCCAGCAGTTTGGGGCGGGGCGCATCCTATGGCTACACCTTC. The V call is TRBV27, the J call TRBJ1-2; D is perhaps TRBD1 (5 bases). The CDR3 contains 15 residues. From germline, CDR1 is MNHEY and CDR2 SMNVEV (reference sequence). V gave up 3 bases and J gave up 4 bases, with 15 bases separating them.

V usage is TRBV4-1 and J usage is TRBJ2-2, with D perhaps matching TRBD2 (7 bases). Germline V gene lookup returns CDR1 MGHRA and CDR2 YSYEKL. Trimming pared 8 bases from V and 1 base from J, leaving 20 bases between. The CDR3 runs 17 residues. CDR3 in DNA: TGCGCCAGCGGTCCCCTTGGCGGGGGCCAGAACACCGGGGAGCTGTTTTTT. Its translation: CASGPLGGGQNTGELFF.

This rearrangement joins TRBV28 to TRBJ2-5; D unresolved. The CDR3 extends over 17 amino acids. Looked up from germline, CDR1 is MDHEN and CDR2 is SYDVKM. V was shortened by 6 bases and J by 3 bases, with 23 bases between the two germline ends. CDR3 nucleotides: TGTGCCAGCAGCTCCCGGAGCCCCACCTACCGAAAAGAGACCCAGTACTTC. Encoded protein: CASSSRSPTYRKETQYF.